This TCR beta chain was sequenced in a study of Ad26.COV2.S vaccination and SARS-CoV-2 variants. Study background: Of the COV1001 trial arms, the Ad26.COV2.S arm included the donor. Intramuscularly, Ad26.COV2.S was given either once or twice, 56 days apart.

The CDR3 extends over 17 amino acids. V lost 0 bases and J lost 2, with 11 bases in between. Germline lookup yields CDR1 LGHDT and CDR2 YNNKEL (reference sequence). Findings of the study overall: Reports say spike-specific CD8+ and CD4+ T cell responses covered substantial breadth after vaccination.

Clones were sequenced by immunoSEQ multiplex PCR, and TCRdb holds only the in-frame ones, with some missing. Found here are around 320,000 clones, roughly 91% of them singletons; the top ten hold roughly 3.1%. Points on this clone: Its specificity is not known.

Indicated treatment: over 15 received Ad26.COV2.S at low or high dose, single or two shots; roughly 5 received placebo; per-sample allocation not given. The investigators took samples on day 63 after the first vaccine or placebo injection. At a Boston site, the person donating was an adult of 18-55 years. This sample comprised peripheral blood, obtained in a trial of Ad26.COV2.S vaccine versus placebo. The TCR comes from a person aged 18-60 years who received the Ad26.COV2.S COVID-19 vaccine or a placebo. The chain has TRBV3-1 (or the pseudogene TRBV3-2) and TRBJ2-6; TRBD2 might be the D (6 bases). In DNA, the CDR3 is TGTGCCAGCAGCCAAGATTTAGGAGGGACTGGGGCCAACGTCCTGACTTTC. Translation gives CASSQDLGGTGANVLTF.